This T cell receptor (beta chain) derives from a study of metastatic and nonmetastatic thyroid tumors. Background on the study: Samples came from malignant and benign thyroid patients, and repertoires were compared across blood and tumor or nodule tissue.

Study results and limitations: The reported finding was significantly higher TCR beta diversity in malignant thyroid tumors relative to benign nodules, in blood and tumor.

Thyroid surgery had not been preceded by any treatment in any patient. Many counts were recorded for this clone. Its specificity is unknown. Original processing notes: Across clinicopathological groups, CDR3 differences served as the basis for building a distant-metastasis classifier for papillary thyroid cancer. From the PCR reads, TCRdb re-called clones with MiXCR. The V and J calls here are based on TCRdb, not the publication. The sample contains tens of thousands of clones, 15% to 20% of which appear only once. Losses at the gene ends were 3 bases for V and 0 bases for J; bases not matched to a gene: 2. CDR1 is DFQATT and CDR2 is SNEGSKA in the germline V gene (reference sequence). The CDR3 covers 14 residues.

The chain recombines TRBV20-1 with TRBJ2-1, with TRBD2 identical over 7 bases. The sequence came from a female donor with papillary thyroid cancer or a benign thyroid nodule (not recorded which). Some clones in this sample may be carry-over from other donors' samples. The sequencing sample was made of blood. CDR3 DNA sequence: TGCAGTGCTAGGAAGCGGGACTCCTACAATGAGCAGTTCTTC. Amino acids: CSARKRDSYNEQFF.